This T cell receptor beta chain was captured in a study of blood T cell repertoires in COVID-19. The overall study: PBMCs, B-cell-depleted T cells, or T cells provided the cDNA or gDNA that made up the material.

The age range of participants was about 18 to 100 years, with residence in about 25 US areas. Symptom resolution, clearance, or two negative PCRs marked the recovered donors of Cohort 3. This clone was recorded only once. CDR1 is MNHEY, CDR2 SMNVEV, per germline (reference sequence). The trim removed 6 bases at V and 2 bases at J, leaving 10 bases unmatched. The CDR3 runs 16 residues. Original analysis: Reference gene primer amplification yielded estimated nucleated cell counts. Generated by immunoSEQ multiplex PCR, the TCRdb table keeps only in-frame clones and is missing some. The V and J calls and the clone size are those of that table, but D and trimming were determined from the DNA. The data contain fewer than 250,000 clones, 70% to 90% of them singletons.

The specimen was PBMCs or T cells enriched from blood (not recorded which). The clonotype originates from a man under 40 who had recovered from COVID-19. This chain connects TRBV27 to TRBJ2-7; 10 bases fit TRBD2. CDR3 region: CASSLKPGLAPYEQYF. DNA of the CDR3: TGTGCCAGCAGCCTTAAACCGGGACTAGCGCCCTACGAGCAGTACTTC.